Here is one T cell receptor (beta chain) with its context. Method: immunoSEQ multiplex PCR; TCRdb's copy keeps in-frame clones and lacks some. The sample has some 100,000 clones; about 86% are singletons. This entry is derived from a study of blood T cell repertoires in COVID-19. The CDR3 contains 15 residues. Trimming took 0 bases from V and 2 from J, leaving 9 bases between them. The germline gives CDR1 SGHRS, CDR2 YFSETQ. The chain has TRBV5-1 and TRBJ2-4, with D possibly being TRBD1 (5 bases). The sequenced sample consisted of peripheral blood. The sequence derives from a woman in her 70s with acute or convalescent COVID-19. The CDR3 loop reads CASSLEQGSKNIQYF. The DNA of the CDR3 is TGCGCCAGCAGCTTGGAGCAGGGATCCAAAAACATTCAGTACTTC.